Listed below are T cell receptor beta chains from one sample, sequenced in a study of cytomegalovirus exposure and HLA in healthy donors. Only in-frame clones appear in the TCRdb table, and some are missing; sequencing was by immunoSEQ multiplex PCR. This sample has roughly 180,000 clones; around 84% occur once, and the top ten carry roughly 1.2%. Sequenced material: PBMCs. Source of these receptors: a girl aged 2-10 years in good health and CMV-seropositive. Both conserved end residues are part of each CDR3. Each record gives: D gene, clone size, V gene, J gene, CDR3 DNA, CDR3 protein. The D gene is left open where the match is weak. Where a row states a size, it is once, few, many or the class of an expanded clone; other rows omit it.

TRBD2	.	TRBV5-1	TRBJ2-1	TGCGCCAGCAGCTTGCGGGGGGGCACATATGAGCAGTTCTTC	CASSLRGGTYEQFF
.	.	TRBV11-3	TRBJ1-1	TGTGCCAGCAGCCGACAGATGATGAACACTGAAGCTTTCTTT	CASSRQMMNTEAFF
.	.	TRBV19	TRBJ2-1	TGTGCCACCTCGTGGGGGGTACGCGGTGAGCAGTTCTTC	CATSWGVRGEQFF
TRBD1	once	TRBV19	TRBJ2-7	TGTGCCAGTAGTGAACAGGGGGTGGTCAACGAGCAGTACTTC	CASSEQGVVNEQYF
.	.	TRBV9	TRBJ2-7	TGTGCCAGCAGCGTATCCGCCGACAGCTACGAGCAGTACTTC	CASSVSADSYEQYF
.	few	TRBV30	TRBJ1-1	TGTGCCTCACACCCCCAGACAGGGAACACTGAAGCTTTCTTT	CASHPQTGNTEAFF
TRBD2	.	TRBV6-4	TRBJ2-3	TGTGCCAGCAGTGTTGAGCGGGGAACAGATACGCAGTATTTT	CASSVERGTDTQYF
TRBD1	.	TRBV11-2	TRBJ1-2	TGTGCCAGCAGCTCCCGGGTACAGGGGCCTAACTATGGCTACACCTTC	CASSSRVQGPNYGYTF
TRBD1	.	TRBV7-3	TRBJ1-2	TGTGCCAGCAGCTCCGACAGGGTCTCTGGCTACACCTTC	CASSSDRVSGYTF
.	.	TRBV5-6	TRBJ1-2	TGTGCCAGCAGCTCGCTTTGGCGGAATCTTTGGGGCTACACCTTC	CASSSLWRNLWGYTF
TRBD1	.	TRBV2	TRBJ1-2	TGTGCCAGCACCCGGGGACAGGTGGATGGCTACACCTTC	CASTRGQVDGYTF
TRBD1	.	TRBV27	TRBJ1-1	TGTGCCAGCAGGTACAGGGGGCAGGTGGCTGAAGCTTTCTTT	CASRYRGQVAEAFF
.	.	TRBV7-6	TRBJ2-7	TGTGCCAGCAGCTCAGGGGGGACCTTCTCCTACGAGCAGTACTTC	CASSSGGTFSYEQYF
TRBD1	.	TRBV5-8	TRBJ1-6	TGTGCCAGCAGCTTTTGGGACAGGGGGAATTCACCCCTCCACTTT	CASSFWDRGNSPLHF
TRBD2	.	TRBV6-1	TRBJ2-3	TGTGCCAGCAGTGAAGCGCGGGGGTTGGCTAAGCCCACAGATACGCAGTATTTT	CASSEARGLAKPTDTQYF
TRBD1	few	TRBV19	TRBJ1-1	TGTGCCAGTAGTATACAGGGGGTAAACACTGAAGCTTTCTTT	CASSIQGVNTEAFF
.	.	TRBV9	TRBJ1-2	TGTGCCAGCAGCGATTCAATCTATGGCTACACCTTC	CASSDSIYGYTF
TRBD2	.	TRBV28	TRBJ2-7	TGTGCCAGCAGTTTCCAGACCGGGACTAAGGCCTACGAGCAGTACTTC	CASSFQTGTKAYEQYF
TRBD1	.	TRBV5-1	TRBJ1-2	TGCGCCAGCAGCTTAGGACAGGGGGCTGGTGGCTACACCTTC	CASSLGQGAGGYTF
.	.	TRBV6-5	TRBJ1-4	TGTGCCAGCAGTTACGCCGCAGATACAGCAAGTGAAAAACTGTTTTTT	CASSYAADTASEKLFF
.	.	TRBV30	TRBJ1-4	TGTGCCTGGAGTGTACCGCAGGGGACTAAGAAAACTAATGAAAAACTGTTTTTT	CAWSVPQGTKKTNEKLFF
.	.	TRBV19	TRBJ2-1	TGTGCCAGTAGCGAGGAGGGTAGCGAGCCCTACAATGAGCAGTTCTTC	CASSEEGSEPYNEQFF
.	.	TRBV7-3	TRBJ1-2	TGTGCCAGCAGCGACACCGGGAAACTATATGGCTACACCTTC	CASSDTGKLYGYTF